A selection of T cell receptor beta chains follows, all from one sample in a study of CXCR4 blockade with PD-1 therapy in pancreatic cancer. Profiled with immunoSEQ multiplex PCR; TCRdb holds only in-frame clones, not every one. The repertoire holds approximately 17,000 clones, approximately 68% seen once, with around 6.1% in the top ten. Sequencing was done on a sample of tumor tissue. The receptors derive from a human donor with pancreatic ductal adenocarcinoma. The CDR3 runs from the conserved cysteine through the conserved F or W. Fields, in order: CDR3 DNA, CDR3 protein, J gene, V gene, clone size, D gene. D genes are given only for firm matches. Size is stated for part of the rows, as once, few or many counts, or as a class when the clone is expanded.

TGTGCCAGCTCACCAACCAAACAGGGGAACACTGAAGCTTTCTTT,CASSPTKQGNTEAFF,TRBJ1-1,TRBV18,NA,NA
TGTGCCAGCAGCTTGGGGGACAGGATTATGAACACTGAAGCTTTCTTT,CASSLGDRIMNTEAFF,TRBJ1-1,TRBV7-7,NA,TRBD1
TGTGCCAGCAGTTTAGTTAACAGCCAAGCCAAAAACATTCAGTACTTC,CASSLVNSQAKNIQYF,TRBJ2-4,TRBV28,NA,NA
TGTGCCAGCAGCGTAGGGGGTCACACTGAAGCTTTCTTT,CASSVGGHTEAFF,TRBJ1-1,TRBV9,NA,NA
TGTGCCAGCAGCCTCCCGAGCAGGGTAGCAGATACGCAGTATTTT,CASSLPSRVADTQYF,TRBJ2-3,TRBV11-3,few,NA
TGTGCCAGCAGTTCCGATAGCGGGAGGGCCACCAATGAGCAGTTCTTC,CASSSDSGRATNEQFF,TRBJ2-1,TRBV28,NA,TRBD2
TGTGCCAGTAACCCGGGACAGGGATTAGGAGCTTTCTTT,CASNPGQGLGAFF,TRBJ1-1,TRBV19,NA,TRBD1
TGCGCCAGCAGTCACCCCGTCGGGCCGAACTACGAGCAGTACTTC,CASSHPVGPNYEQYF,TRBJ2-7,TRBV23-1,NA,NA
TGTGCCAGTAGTTCCACAGTCGTCACAGATACGCAGTATTTT,CASSSTVVTDTQYF,TRBJ2-3,TRBV19,NA,NA
TGTGCCAGTAACCGCAACACTGAAGCTTTCTTT,CASNRNTEAFF,TRBJ1-1,TRBV19,NA,NA
TGTGCCAGTAGTATGGTAGCGTCCTACGAGCAGTACTTC,CASSMVASYEQYF,TRBJ2-7,TRBV19,NA,NA
TGTGCCAGTAGTATGCACAGGGGAATTTACTATGGCTACACCTTC,CASSMHRGIYYGYTF,TRBJ1-2,TRBV19,once,TRBD1
TGTGCCAGCAGCTTAACACCTTCTAACACAGATACGCAGTATTTT,CASSLTPSNTDTQYF,TRBJ2-3,TRBV6-8,NA,NA
TGCAGCGTTGCCGATGACAGGGTCACCGGGGAGCTGTTTTTT,CSVADDRVTGELFF,TRBJ2-2,TRBV29-1,NA,TRBD1
TGTGCCAGCCGATCACAGGGAAGAAGCTCCTACGAGCAGTACTTC,CASRSQGRSSYEQYF,TRBJ2-7,TRBV19,NA,NA
TGCGCCAGCAGCCAAGCTACGGACAGTTCGGCGGACACTGAAGCTTTCTTT,CASSQATDSSADTEAFF,TRBJ1-1,TRBV1,NA,NA
TGCGCCAGCAGCCAGGAGCCCGGGACAGGGGTCCCCCAGCCCCAGCATTTT,CASSQEPGTGVPQPQHF,TRBJ1-5,TRBV4-1,NA,TRBD1
TGTGCCAGTAGTAGAGAGAGGAACACTGAAGCTTTCTTT,CASSRERNTEAFF,TRBJ1-1,TRBV19,NA,NA
TGTGCCAGCAGCTCCGGACAGAACCAAGAGACCCAGTACTTC,CASSSGQNQETQYF,TRBJ2-5,TRBV11-3,NA,NA
TGTGCCAGCCGAAAACAGCGGAACAATGAGCAGTTCTTC,CASRKQRNNEQFF,TRBJ2-1,TRBV6-7,NA,NA
TGTGCCTGGAGAGAACGCGGTAGCACCTACGAGCAGTACTTC,CAWRERGSTYEQYF,TRBJ2-7,TRBV30,NA,NA
TGTGCCAGCAGCCTCAGGGGAATCTCCTACAATGAGCAGTTCTTC,CASSLRGISYNEQFF,TRBJ2-1,TRBV28,NA,NA
TGTGCCAGTAGTATCGGCCTAGCGGGAGGCTCCTACAATGAGCAGTTCTTC,CASSIGLAGGSYNEQFF,TRBJ2-1,TRBV19,NA,TRBD2
TGTGCCAGTAGCACAGGGGGCTATTCACCCCTCCACTTT,CASSTGGYSPLHF,TRBJ1-6,TRBV19,NA,TRBD1
TGTGCCAGCAGTTTAGGACCGTCCACTGAAGCTTTCTTT,CASSLGPSTEAFF,TRBJ1-1,TRBV27,few,NA
TGTGCCACCAGCAGAGATAGGGATCGCACAGATACGCAGTATTTT,CATSRDRDRTDTQYF,TRBJ2-3,TRBV15,NA,NA
TGTGCCAGCAGCCCGTGGGCTAGCGCTTCCAGCACCGGGGAGCTGTTTTTT,CASSPWASASSTGELFF,TRBJ2-2,TRBV14,NA,NA
TGTGCCAGTAGTATCAGGACAGGGAGGAGGACTTACGAGCAGTACTTC,CASSIRTGRRTYEQYF,TRBJ2-7,TRBV19,NA,TRBD1
TGTGCCAGTAGTTGGGGGGAGGGCGTGAATGAGCAGTTCTTC,CASSWGEGVNEQFF,TRBJ2-1,TRBV19,NA,TRBD2
TGCAGCGTTGAAGGGACTAGGGGTCGGAACTATGGCTACACCTTC,CSVEGTRGRNYGYTF,TRBJ1-2,TRBV29-1,NA,NA
TGTGCCAGCAGTTACAGGGCAGGGGGGGCTAATGAAAAACTGTTTTTT,CASSYRAGGANEKLFF,TRBJ1-4,TRBV6-8,NA,TRBD1
TGCAGCGTCGAAGGGGACGGATACTACAATGAGCAGTTCTTC,CSVEGDGYYNEQFF,TRBJ2-1,TRBV29-1,NA,NA